These T cell receptor beta chains were read from a single sample in a study of T cell responses to AZD1222 COVID-19 vaccine. Produced via immunoSEQ multiplex PCR; TCRdb's table is partial and in-frame only. Among 150,000 to 200,000 clones listed, about 92% were seen once. Sample: peripheral blood, taken 28 days after the second AZD1222 dose. The source is an adult who received the AZD1222 COVID-19 vaccine. The CDR3 runs from the conserved cysteine through the conserved F or W. D genes are given only for firm matches. Where a row states a size, it is once, few, many or the class of an expanded clone; other rows omit it.

v_gene	abundance	d_gene	j_gene	CDR3aa	CDR3nt
TRBV5-5	NA	TRBD1	TRBJ1-2	CASSLVPGGTLPYGYTF	TGTGCCAGCAGCTTGGTGCCAGGGGGAACCCTCCCCTATGGCTACACCTTC
TRBV5-6	NA	NA	TRBJ1-5	CASSLGSEQPQHF	TGTGCCAGCAGCTTGGGTTCTGAGCAGCCCCAGCATTTT
TRBV6-5	NA	TRBD1	TRBJ1-2	CASSYSGTGKNYGYTF	TGTGCCAGCAGTTACTCCGGGACAGGGAAAAACTATGGCTACACCTTC
TRBV5-6	NA	TRBD1	TRBJ1-2	CASSLRVGQGDGYTF	TGTGCCAGCAGCTTAAGGGTAGGCCAGGGGGATGGCTACACCTTC
TRBV7-2	NA	TRBD1	TRBJ1-1	CASSRSGGGTEAFF	TGTGCCAGCAGCCGTTCAGGGGGCGGGACTGAAGCTTTCTTT
TRBV18	NA	NA	TRBJ2-5	CASSPTRGETQYF	TGTGCCAGCTCACCAACTAGGGGAGAGACCCAGTACTTC
TRBV3-1/TRBV3-2	NA	TRBD1	TRBJ1-2	CASSHRDREYGYTF	TGTGCCAGCAGCCACCGGGACAGAGAATATGGCTACACCTTC
TRBV10-3	once	NA	TRBJ2-5	CAISERGPYQETQYF	TGTGCCATCAGTGAAAGGGGCCCGTACCAAGAGACCCAGTACTTC
TRBV7-2	NA	NA	TRBJ2-2	CASSLFPRGNTGELFF	TGTGCCAGCAGCTTATTCCCTCGGGGGAACACCGGGGAGCTGTTTTTT
TRBV11-2	NA	NA	TRBJ1-2	CASSPQGDYGYTF	TGTGCCAGCAGCCCTCAGGGAGACTATGGCTACACCTTC
TRBV29-1	NA	NA	TRBJ2-5	CSVAHLLARETQYF	TGCAGCGTTGCCCACCTTCTAGCGAGAGAGACCCAGTACTTC
TRBV5-4	NA	NA	TRBJ1-6	CASSLGAGENSPLHF	TGTGCCAGCAGCTTGGGGGCCGGTGAGAATTCACCCCTCCACTTT
TRBV27	NA	NA	TRBJ2-7	CASSIAEGYEQYF	TGTGCCAGCAGTATAGCGGAGGGATACGAGCAGTACTTC
TRBV18	NA	NA	TRBJ2-3	CASSAATGLVGTDTQYF	TGTGCCAGCTCGGCCGCGACAGGACTAGTCGGAACAGATACGCAGTATTTT
TRBV5-1	NA	TRBD2	TRBJ2-7	CASSIGTNRVYEQYF	TGCGCCAGCAGCATCGGGACTAACAGAGTCTACGAGCAGTACTTC
TRBV2	NA	NA	TRBJ1-3	CASSESSGNTIYF	TGTGCCAGCAGTGAATCTTCTGGAAACACCATATATTTT
TRBV11-2	NA	NA	TRBJ2-7	CASSLLAQADYEQYF	TGTGCCAGCAGCTTATTGGCACAGGCGGATTACGAGCAGTACTTC
TRBV5-8	NA	TRBD2	TRBJ2-1	CASSRTPGTSGYNEQFF	TGTGCCAGCAGCAGAACCCCCGGAACTAGCGGTTACAATGAGCAGTTCTTC
TRBV3-1/TRBV3-2	few	TRBD2	TRBJ2-7	CASSQTSGDSYEQYF	TGTGCCAGCAGCCAAACTAGCGGGGACTCCTACGAGCAGTACTTC
TRBV5-1	once	TRBD1	TRBJ2-6	CASSWGTGGAGANVLTF	TGCGCCAGCAGCTGGGGGACAGGGGGTGCTGGGGCCAACGTCCTGACTTTC
TRBV5-1	NA	NA	TRBJ2-5	CASSSGSSWEETQYF	TGCGCCAGCAGCTCCGGGTCCTCCTGGGAGGAGACCCAGTACTTC
TRBV3-1/TRBV3-2	NA	NA	TRBJ2-2	CASSPFNAGELFF	TGTGCCAGCAGCCCATTTAACGCGGGGGAGCTGTTTTTT
TRBV12-3/TRBV12-4	NA	NA	TRBJ1-5	CASRLQGLGAQHF	TGTGCCAGCAGACTACAGGGCTTAGGGGCCCAGCATTTT
TRBV6-6	NA	TRBD1	TRBJ1-2	CASSPLRGDYGYTF	TGTGCCAGCAGTCCACTCAGGGGGGACTATGGCTACACCTTC
TRBV20-1	NA	NA	TRBJ1-2	CSAGDNYGYTF	TGCAGTGCTGGGGATAACTATGGCTACACCTTC
TRBV7-9	NA	NA	TRBJ1-3	CASSVGTWGNTIYF	TGTGCCAGCAGCGTCGGGACTTGGGGAAACACCATATATTTT
TRBV9	NA	TRBD1	TRBJ1-2	CASSVEGTGVSGYTF	TGTGCCAGCAGCGTAGAGGGGACAGGGGTTAGTGGCTACACCTTC
TRBV13	NA	NA	TRBJ1-1	CASSLTGNTEAFF	TGTGCCAGCAGCTTGACAGGGAACACTGAAGCTTTCTTT
TRBV5-5	NA	NA	TRBJ1-2	CASRSSYYGYTF	TGTGCCAGCAGGTCCTCTTACTATGGCTACACCTTC
TRBV27	NA	NA	TRBJ1-1	CASSPRGRGGTEAFF	TGTGCCAGCAGTCCCCGGGGGAGAGGGGGCACTGAAGCTTTCTTT
TRBV10-3	NA	TRBD1	TRBJ1-6	CAISGTGADNSPLHF	TGTGCCATCAGCGGGACAGGGGCAGATAATTCACCCCTCCACTTT
TRBV4-1	few	TRBD1	TRBJ1-2	CASSQPRQGAGYGYTF	TGCGCCAGCAGCCAACCGAGACAGGGGGCGGGCTATGGCTACACCTTC
TRBV29-1	NA	TRBD2	TRBJ2-1	CSVGAGWAYNEQFF	TGCAGCGTCGGAGCGGGGTGGGCCTACAATGAGCAGTTCTTC
TRBV19	once	NA	TRBJ2-3	CASSIGRDTDTQYF	TGTGCCAGTAGTATAGGGAGGGACACAGATACGCAGTATTTT
TRBV7-9	NA	TRBD2	TRBJ2-5	CASSPPGRGGETQYF	TGTGCCAGCAGCCCCCCAGGGAGGGGTGGAGAGACCCAGTACTTC
TRBV11-2	NA	NA	TRBJ1-2	CASSLAWLGRAPYGYTF	TGTGCCAGCAGCTTAGCTTGGCTAGGCAGAGCTCCCTATGGCTACACCTTC
TRBV7-9	NA	NA	TRBJ1-3	CASRGGMVSGNTIYF	TGTGCCAGCAGGGGCGGCATGGTCTCTGGAAACACCATATATTTT
TRBV9	NA	NA	TRBJ1-5	CASSANAGTHLGYQHF	TGTGCCAGCAGCGCGAACGCCGGGACGCACTTAGGGTATCAGCATTTT
TRBV5-8	NA	NA	TRBJ1-1	CASSLSGANTEAFF	TGTGCCAGCAGCCTATCAGGGGCGAACACTGAAGCTTTCTTT
TRBV9	NA	NA	TRBJ2-3	CASSVSHSGGPDTQYF	TGTGCCAGCAGCGTATCCCATTCGGGGGGCCCAGATACGCAGTATTTT
TRBV4-1	NA	TRBD2	TRBJ2-1	CASSQELAGYNEQFF	TGCGCCAGCAGCCAAGAACTAGCGGGCTACAATGAGCAGTTCTTC
TRBV20-1	NA	NA	TRBJ1-3	CSARGGNTIYF	TGCAGTGCTAGAGGGGGAAACACCATATATTTT
TRBV7-9	NA	NA	TRBJ2-7	CASSLRSEQYF	TGTGCCAGCAGCCTCCGTTCCGAGCAGTACTTC
TRBV7-9	NA	TRBD1	TRBJ2-2	CASSPIPGQGLPGELFF	TGTGCCAGCAGCCCAATCCCGGGACAGGGTCTCCCCGGGGAGCTGTTTTTT
TRBV29-1	NA	NA	TRBJ1-4	CSVLWSGRREKLFF	TGCAGCGTTCTCTGGAGCGGTAGGAGGGAAAAACTGTTTTTT
TRBV7-8	once	NA	TRBJ1-2	CASSLGTTYGYTF	TGTGCCAGCAGCCTAGGGACAACCTATGGCTACACCTTC
TRBV2	NA	TRBD2	TRBJ2-3	CASAGTRVKTQYF	TGTGCCAGTGCCGGGACTAGAGTTAAGACGCAGTATTTT
TRBV30	NA	NA	TRBJ1-4	CAWSTQEGEKLFF	TGTGCCTGGAGTACCCAAGAAGGTGAAAAACTGTTTTTT
TRBV9	NA	NA	TRBJ1-3	CASSVSRDSGNTIYF	TGTGCCAGCAGCGTAAGCCGGGACTCTGGAAACACCATATATTTT
TRBV5-1	NA	NA	TRBJ2-2	CASSLVGTGELFF	TGCGCCAGCAGCTTGGTCGGGACCGGGGAGCTGTTTTTT
TRBV9	NA	NA	TRBJ2-5	CASSEQGDIGETQYF	TGTGCCAGCAGCGAACAGGGCGACATCGGAGAGACCCAGTACTTC
TRBV4-2	NA	NA	TRBJ2-1	CASSQEGIDEQFF	TGTGCCAGCAGCCAGGAGGGCATCGATGAGCAGTTCTTC
TRBV6-5	few	NA	TRBJ1-2	CASINTNYGYTF	TGTGCCAGCATAAATACTAACTATGGCTACACCTTC
TRBV19	NA	NA	TRBJ1-2	CASSIGRGGDYGYTF	TGTGCCAGTAGTATCGGACGAGGGGGGGACTATGGCTACACCTTC
TRBV6-1	NA	NA	TRBJ1-2	CASSELGTGGYTF	TGTGCCAGCAGTGAATTAGGGACGGGAGGCTACACCTTC
TRBV18	NA	TRBD1	TRBJ2-7	CASSLGTGGYEQYF	TGTGCCAGCTCACTCGGGACAGGAGGCTACGAGCAGTACTTC
TRBV12-3/TRBV12-4	NA	NA	TRBJ2-1	CASNQISYNEQFF	TGTGCCAGCAATCAGATATCCTACAATGAGCAGTTCTTC